The entry below describes one TCR beta chain. Its antigen is unidentified. The listed genes are named as in mouse. The read finishes 1 residue shy of the CDR3 end, and the germline J gene is used to complete it. Data came from immunoSEQ multiplex PCR; TCRdb stores just in-frame clones and leaves some out. The sample lists some 47,000 clones; about 73% were seen once. These data come from a study of tissue T cells after allogeneic stem cell transplantation. Findings and caveats of the study: Few T cell clones were shared across patients, but motif clusters showed tissue-specific shared signatures. Blood and spleen captured only part of the tissue TCR repertoire. Some tissue clones might be persisting host cells; their alloreactivity or antigen specificity was not determined.

The CDR3 extends over 14 amino acids. Germline V gene sequence: CDR1 SGHSN, CDR2 HYEKVE. Trimming removed 0 bases at V and 4 bases at J, with 11 bases between. The chain is built from TRBV12-1 and TRBJ1-2, with D perhaps matching TRBD1 (5 bases). Sequenced input: sorted cells pooled from one or two spleens. This receptor was taken from a pool of C57BL/6 mice in good health. This chain's CDR3 is CASSLVQGSSDYTF. The DNA read from the CDR3 is TGTGCCAGCTCTCTCGTCCAGGGATCCTCCGACTACACC.